This TCR beta chain appears in the sequencing data of a study of shared clonotypes between healthy human individuals. General observations from the study: It was the few donors that limited the genetic and exposure-history diversity represented.

CDR3 length: 17 residues. The germline V gene has CDR1 SGHTA and CDR2 FQGTGA. Trimming pared 8 bases from V and 0 bases from J, leaving 20 bases between. Genomic DNA for unsorted samples was obtained from approximately 100 million PBMCs. Sequencing was at deep level. For every subset, genomic DNA was evenly distributed across several immunoSEQ plates. Assay: immunoSEQ multiplex PCR; the TCRdb copy retains only in-frame clones and omits some. This sample has about 470,000 clones, with about 85% found just once. Concerning this clone: What it recognizes is unknown.

The rearrangement uses TRBV7-3 and TRBJ1-3, with D perhaps matching TRBD1 (6 bases). Sequencing used PBMCs. This sequence was found in a middle-aged woman in good health. Some clones in this sample may be carry-over from other donors' samples. CDR3: CASPGGPTGNSGNTIYF. CDR3 DNA sequence: TGTGCCAGCCCAGGAGGTCCAACAGGGAACTCTGGAAACACCATATATTTT.